A single sample is the source of the 15 T cell receptor beta chains below, sequenced in a study of cytomegalovirus exposure and HLA in healthy donors. The primer mix had 60 Vbeta and 13 Jbeta primers. TCRdb's table, derived via immunoSEQ multiplex PCR, lists solely in-frame clones and lacks some. Here the sample spans under 150,000 clones, about 80% being singletons. The sample was PBMCs. These receptors were obtained from a man aged 30 to 45 in good health and CMV-seronegative.

The V gene is TRBV21-1, the J gene TRBJ2-1; no check of the table's D call, TRBD2, against the DNA was made. TRBV21-1 is described as a pseudogene. The CDR3 has 16 residues. The CDR3 spells CASSRPGTHALDEQFF. CDR3 bases: TGTGCCAGCAGCAGGCCCGGGACTCACGCTTTAGATGAGCAGTTCTTC.

V and J are TRBV19 and TRBJ1-1; no clear D gene. This CDR3 region has 12 residues. V lost 4 bases and J lost 1, with 4 bases in between. Germline V lookup: CDR1 LNHDA, CDR2 SQIVND (reference sequence). CDR3 loop: CASSSGNTEAFF. CDR3 bases: TGTGCCAGTAGTAGCGGGAACACTGAAGCTTTCTTT.

The CDR3 is CASSPQRQGEQYF. Written as DNA, the CDR3 is TGTGCCAGCAGTCCCCAGAGACAGGGGGAGCAGTACTTC. V gene TRBV2 combines with J gene TRBJ2-7; 8 bases fit TRBD1. The ends lost 5 bases at V and 7 bases at J; junction bases unmatched: 7. The CDR3 is made up of 13 amino acids. Looked up from germline, CDR1 is SNHLY and CDR2 is FYNNEI.

With respect to this clone: Other DNA sequences in this sample translate to the same CDR3. This chain links TRBV7-6 with TRBJ2-7; TRBD1 is a possible D gene (5 bases). V was cut by 3 bases and J by 6 bases, with 12 bases left in between. The CDR3 runs to 13 residues. In germline, CDR1 is SGHVS, CDR2 FNYEAQ. This CDR3 is CASSLGQGIEQYF. The CDR3, as DNA: TGTGCCAGCAGCTTGGGTCAGGGAATCGAGCAGTACTTC.

The CDR3 nucleotides are TGTGCCAGCAGCTTGGCTCTAGCGGGAGGGCCTGGGGAGCAGTACTTC. Its translation is CASSLALAGGPGEQYF. The chain recombines TRBV5-4 with TRBJ2-7; the match to TRBD2 covers 12 bases. The germline V gene encodes CDR1 SGHNT and CDR2 YYREEE (reference sequence). The CDR3 length is 16 residues. With 0 bases clipped from V and 7 bases from J, the junction kept 8 bases outside the gene matches. The entire variable domain, with the rest obtained from reference TRBV5-4 and TRBJ2-7, is as follows: ETGVTQSPTHLIKTRGQQVTLRCSSQSGHNTVSWYQQALGQGPQFIFQYYREEENGRGNFPPRFSGLQFPNYSSELNVNALELDDSALYLCASSLALAGGPGEQYFGPGTRLTVT.

The V call is TRBV5-1, the J call TRBJ2-3; D might be TRBD2 (6 bases). Germline V gene data show CDR1 as SGHRS and CDR2 as YFSETQ. The CDR3 contains 17 residues. Trimming left V 2 bases short and J 0 bases short, with 16 bases between. CDR3 in DNA: TGCGCCAGCAGCTTAGGCCATAGCGGAGGGAGCACAGATACGCAGTATTTT. Protein: CASSLGHSGGSTDTQYF.

This chain links TRBV7-9 with TRBJ2-5, with 7 positions matching TRBD1. Germline lookup yields CDR1 SEHNR and CDR2 FQNEAQ (reference sequence). V shed 6 bases and J 5 bases; nucleotides not matched to a gene: 6. There are 13 residues in the CDR3. In nucleotides, the CDR3 is TGTGCCAGCAGTCCGACAGGGAGCGAGACCCAGTACTTC. Its protein product is CASSPTGSETQYF.

The J gene is TRBJ1-4, the V gene TRBV19, with 9 bases fitting TRBD1. The CDR3 extends over 15 amino acids. The germline gives CDR1 LNHDA, CDR2 SQIVND (reference sequence). V lost 5 bases, J lost 8 bases, and 9 bases stayed unmatched. The CDR3 here is CASSSKTGGNEKLFF. Written as DNA, the CDR3 is TGTGCCAGTAGTTCGAAGACAGGGGGGAACGAAAAACTGTTTTTT.

A few counts support this clone. The chain combines TRBV7-9 with TRBJ2-2; no firm D call. Germline V lookup: CDR1 SEHNR, CDR2 FQNEAQ (reference sequence). V was pared by 3 bases and J by 6 bases, with 11 bases between. This CDR3 spans 14 amino acids. The CDR3 DNA is TGTGCCAGCAGCTTTCGACTTCACCCCGGGGAGCTGTTTTTT. It translates to CASSFRLHPGELFF.

This chain joins TRBV11-2 and TRBJ2-7; possibly TRBD2 for D (6 bases). Trimming pared 1 base from V and 2 bases from J, leaving 15 bases between. This CDR3 has 16 amino acids. Germline loops: CDR1 SGHAT, CDR2 FQNNGV. CDR3 amino acids: CASSLAPGDGTYEQYF. The CDR3 DNA reads as TGTGCCAGCAGCTTAGCTCCGGGAGATGGGACCTACGAGCAGTACTTC.

The CDR3 loop is CASSDLYGYTF. The DNA of the CDR3 is TGTGCCAGCAGTGATCTGTATGGCTACACCTTC. This chain joins TRBV2 and TRBJ1-2; no clear D gene. CDR1 is SNHLY, CDR2 FYNNEI, per germline. V was pared by 3 bases and J by 5 bases, with 4 bases between. The CDR3 runs to 11 residues.

This clone was recorded a few times. This chain links TRBV6-6 with TRBJ2-3, with D perhaps matching TRBD1 (6 bases). Trimming left V 0 bases short and J 0 bases short, with 10 bases between. From germline, CDR1 is MNHNY and CDR2 SVGAGI (reference sequence). The CDR3 is 16 residues long. The CDR3 reads CASSYSVDSSTDTQYF. CDR3 nucleotide sequence: TGTGCCAGCAGTTACTCGGTGGACAGTAGCACAGATACGCAGTATTTT.

This chain joins TRBV27 and TRBJ2-3, with 9 bases lining up with TRBD2. In germline, CDR1 is MNHEY, CDR2 SMNVEV (reference sequence). With V trimmed by 2 bases and J by 6 bases, 6 bases remained unmatched. CDR3 length: 15 amino acids. The CDR3: CASSLGGRALDTQYF. DNA of the CDR3: TGTGCCAGCAGTTTAGGCGGGAGGGCCCTGGATACGCAGTATTTT.

The V gene is TRBV15, the J gene TRBJ2-1, with 10 bases fitting TRBD2. The CDR3 is 15 residues long. Germline V gene data show CDR1 as LNHNV and CDR2 as YYDKDF (reference sequence). With V trimmed by 6 bases and J by 4 bases, 6 bases remained unmatched. The CDR3, as DNA: TGTGCCACCAGTAAAGCGGGAGGGTCTTACAATGAGCAGTTCTTC. This encodes CATSKAGGSYNEQFF.

This chain joins TRBV6-5 and TRBJ2-7; D might be TRBD2 (6 bases). Trimming took off 6 bases at V and 4 bases at J, with 13 bases between the two ends. The CDR3 is 13 amino acids. The germline V gene encodes CDR1 MNHEY and CDR2 SVGAGI. This CDR3 reads CASRTLADYEQYF. The CDR3 coding sequence is TGTGCCAGCAGGACCTTAGCGGATTACGAGCAGTACTTC.